The 18 T cell receptor beta chains reported below all come from one sample, sequenced in a study of blood T cells in healthy people across ages. With a J-beta primer mix and a sample-barcoded 5' primer, a second PCR ran about 6 to 11 cycles. Via MiXCR, TCRdb re-called the 5' RACE reads, giving one row per CDR3 protein. In the table there are hundreds of thousands of distinct CDR3 sequences, roughly 64% of which are singletons. The sequenced sample was blood. These receptor sequences come from a young man in good health.

V and J are TRBV12-3 or TRBV12-4 and TRBJ2-3; 8 positions match TRBD2. J was trimmed by 0 bases and V by 3 bases; bases with no gene match: 14. The CDR3 sequence is 19 residues long. CDR3 DNA: TGTGCCAGCAGTTTGGGTTACGGGGTAGCGGGGATTAGCACAGATACGCAGTATTTT. Translated, it gives CASSLGYGVAGISTDTQYF.

The chain carries TRBV7-2 and TRBJ2-1, with 9 nucleotides matching TRBD2. CDR3 length: 15 residues. V lost 6 bases to trimming and J lost 7 bases; unmatched junction nucleotides: 10. The V gene's germline CDR1 is SGHTA and CDR2 FQGNSA. The CDR3 DNA follows: TGTGCCAGCAGACTGAGTTTGAGCGGGGGGAATGAGCAGTTCTTC. Translated: CASRLSLSGGNEQFF.

The V gene is TRBV9, the J gene TRBJ2-1, with D maybe TRBD2 (6 bases). TRBJ2-7 matches the DNA end more closely, so the J call is doubtful. Looked up from germline, CDR1 is SGDLS and CDR2 is YYNGEE. CDR3 length: 15 amino acids. The CDR3 DNA reads as TGTGCCAGCAGCCCCTCTCGGGGGAACTACAATGAGCAGTACTTC. It specifies CASSPSRGNYNEQYF.

The chain recombines TRBV6-2 or TRBV6-3 with TRBJ2-5, with a tentative D call TRBD1 (5 bases). TRBJ2-7 matches the DNA end more closely, so the J call is doubtful. From germline, CDR1 is MNHEY and CDR2 SVGEGT. The CDR3 is 15 amino acids. In nucleotides, the CDR3 is TGTGCCAGCAGTTACGGCACAGGAAACCCCTACGAGCAGTACTTC. Its translation: CASSYGTGNPYEQYF.

The chain carries TRBV18 and TRBJ2-3, with a weak D call TRBD1 (6 bases). Germline V gives CDR1 KGHSH, CDR2 LQKENI. The CDR3 extends over 17 amino acids. V was pared by 3 bases and J by 3 bases, with 19 bases between. The CDR3 spells CASSPDITGKRTDTQYF. The CDR3, as DNA: TGTGCCAGCTCACCGGATATTACAGGGAAGAGGACAGATACGCAGTATTTT.

On this clonotype: Germline and junction disagree at one end, which may indicate a read error. DNA for the CDR3: TGTGCCGGCTCGGGACAGACAAATGAAAAACTGTTTTTT. Translating it yields CAGSGQTNEKLFF. The V gene is TRBV18, the J gene TRBJ1-4, with 7 bases fitting TRBD1. The germline V gene has CDR1 KGHSH and CDR2 LQKENI. The CDR3 extends over 13 amino acids.

The CDR3 reads CASRFGTSNEKLFF. DNA of the CDR3: TGTGCCAGCAGGTTCGGGACAAGTAATGAAAAACTGTTTTTT. J is TRBJ1-4 and V is TRBV6-5, with TRBD1 as a possible D gene (6 bases). Germline-derived CDR1 and CDR2 are MNHEY and SVGAGI. V lost 6 bases and J 4 bases, leaving 12 bases between the germline ends. The CDR3 runs 14 residues.

The rearrangement links TRBV6-5 to TRBJ2-5, with 9 positions matching TRBD2. The DNA end is a closer match to TRBJ2-7, so the J assignment may be wrong. Germline values: CDR1 MNHEY, CDR2 SVGAGI. This CDR3 is built from 15 residues. CDR3 sequence: CASSYGSGGFYEQYF. The CDR3 DNA reads as TGTGCCAGCAGTTATGGTAGCGGGGGTTTTTACGAGCAGTACTTC.

The V gene is TRBV7-2, the J gene TRBJ1-2; D perhaps matches TRBD1 (5 bases). V lost 2 bases and J 8 bases, leaving 9 bases between the germline ends. CDR3 length: 12 residues. Germline V gene sequence: CDR1 SGHTA, CDR2 FQGNSA. Here the CDR3 reads CASSLRDGGYTF. The DNA for the CDR3 is TGTGCCAGCAGCTTAAGGGACGGCGGCTACACCTTC.

As regards this clonotype: An end of the junction does not agree with germline; a read error may underlie this. The chain couples TRBV27 to TRBJ2-3; D ambiguous. CDR1 is MNHEY and CDR2 is SMNVEV in the germline V gene (reference sequence). The CDR3 is 17 residues long. CDR3 in amino acids: CASSPLHLYSSTDTQYF. The CDR3, as DNA: TGCGCCAGCAGTCCACTCCACCTCTATTCTAGCACAGATACGCAGTATTTT.

The chain joins TRBV6-5 to TRBJ2-3; 10 bases align to TRBD2. Looked up from germline, CDR1 is MNHEY and CDR2 is SVGAGI. The CDR3 runs to 18 residues. Unmatched junction bases numbered 11, after V lost 1 base and J lost 4 bases. The CDR3 coding sequence is TGTGCCAGCAGTTACTTCCTAGCGGGAGAGGGGCGGGCAGATACGCAGTATTTT. Amino acid sequence: CASSYFLAGEGRADTQYF.

The chain employs TRBV5-1 and TRBJ2-7; TRBD2 might be the D (6 bases). With 5 bases removed from V and 7 bases from J, the gap between germline ends came to 28 bases. Germline lookup yields CDR1 SGHRS and CDR2 YFSETQ. CDR3 length: 17 amino acids. The CDR3 DNA reads as TGCGCCAGCAGTCGCACGATCTACCGGGACCAGGAGGGTGAGCAGTACTTC. Translated: CASSRTIYRDQEGEQYF.

The chain employs TRBV7-9 and TRBJ2-1, with a weak D call TRBD1 (5 bases). The CDR3 has 14 residues. The germline CDR1 and CDR2 sequences are SEHNR and FQNEAQ (reference sequence). Between the trimmed V and J ends, which lost 1 base and 8 bases, there was a span of 12 bases. The chain's CDR3 is CASSLGGSGHEQFF. The DNA of the CDR3 is TGTGCCAGCAGCTTAGGGGGCTCCGGCCATGAGCAGTTCTTC. Combining the CDR3 with reference TRBV7-9 and TRBJ2-1 gives the whole variable domain DTGVSQNPRHKITKRGQNVTFRCDPISEHNRLYWYRQTLGQGPEFLTYFQNEAQLEKSRLLSDRFSAERPKGSFSTLEIQRTEQGDSAMYLCASSLGGSGHEQFFGPGTRLTVL.

The J gene is TRBJ2-4, the V gene TRBV20-1; D is unclear. CDR3 size: 12 residues. V was trimmed by 3 bases and J by 9 bases, leaving 12 bases between them. CDR1 DFQATT and CDR2 SNEGSKA come from the germline V gene (reference sequence). In DNA, the CDR3 is TGCAGTGCTAGTATTAGGGAAGGCATTCAGTACTTC. Residues: CSASIREGIQYF.

J is TRBJ2-1 and V is TRBV7-2, with D possibly matching TRBD1 (5 bases). This CDR3 comprises 15 residues. The germline V gene has CDR1 SGHTA and CDR2 FQGNSA. The germline V and J ends were trimmed by 1 base and 4 bases, with 11 bases remaining between them. This CDR3 reads CASSLVVGQYNEQFF. The CDR3, as DNA: TGTGCCAGCAGCTTAGTGGTAGGACAATACAATGAGCAGTTCTTC.

The chain combines TRBV20-1 with TRBJ2-4; 7 nucleotides match TRBD1. Gene TRBJ2-7 matches the end of the DNA better, so the J call may be wrong. Germline CDR1 and CDR2: DFQATT and SNEGSKA (reference sequence). The CDR3 is 15 residues long. The CDR3 sequence: CSASSRDRPFYEQYF. Here the CDR3 DNA reads TGCAGTGCTAGCTCCCGGGACAGACCCTTCTACGAGCAGTACTTC.

This clonotype was observed a handful of times. This sequence joins TRBV4-2 and TRBJ1-2, with 8 bases that match TRBD1. V shed 4 bases and J 6 bases; nucleotides not matched to a gene: 10. The CDR3 loop spans 15 amino acids. Germline assignment: CDR1 LGHNA and CDR2 YNFKEQ. CDR3 sequence reads: CASSPGRQGADGYTF. DNA for the CDR3: TGTGCCAGCAGCCCTGGGAGGCAGGGGGCAGATGGCTACACCTTC.

The V gene is TRBV2, the J gene TRBJ1-2; no reliable D call. Deletions cut 3 bases from V and 5 bases from J, with 13 bases between. Germline lookup yields CDR1 SNHLY and CDR2 FYNNEI. The CDR3 loop spans 14 amino acids. CDR3 region: CASSDVGPRYGYTF. The CDR3 region has the DNA TGTGCCAGCAGTGACGTGGGTCCGCGGTATGGCTACACCTTC.